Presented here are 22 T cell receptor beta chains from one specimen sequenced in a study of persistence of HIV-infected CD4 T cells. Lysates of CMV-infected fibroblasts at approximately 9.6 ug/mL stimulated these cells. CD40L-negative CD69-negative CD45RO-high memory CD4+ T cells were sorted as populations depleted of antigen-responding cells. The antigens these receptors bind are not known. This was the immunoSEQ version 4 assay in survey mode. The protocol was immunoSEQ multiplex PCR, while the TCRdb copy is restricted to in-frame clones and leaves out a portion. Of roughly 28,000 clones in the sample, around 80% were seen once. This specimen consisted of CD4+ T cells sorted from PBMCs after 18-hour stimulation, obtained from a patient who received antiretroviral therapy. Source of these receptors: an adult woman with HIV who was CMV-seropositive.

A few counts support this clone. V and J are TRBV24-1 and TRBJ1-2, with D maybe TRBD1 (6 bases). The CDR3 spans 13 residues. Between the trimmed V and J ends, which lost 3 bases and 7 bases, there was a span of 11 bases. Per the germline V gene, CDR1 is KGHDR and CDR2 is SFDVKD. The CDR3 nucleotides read TGTGCCACCAGTGATCCTGCAGGGGTTGGCTACACCTTC. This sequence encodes CATSDPAGVGYTF.

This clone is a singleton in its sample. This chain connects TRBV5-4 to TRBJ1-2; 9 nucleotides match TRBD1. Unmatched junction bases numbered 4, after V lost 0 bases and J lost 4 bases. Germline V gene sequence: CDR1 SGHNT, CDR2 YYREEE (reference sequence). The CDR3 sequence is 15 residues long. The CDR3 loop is CASSLEGTGIYGYTF. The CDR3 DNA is TGTGCCAGCAGCTTGGAAGGGACAGGGATCTATGGCTACACCTTC.

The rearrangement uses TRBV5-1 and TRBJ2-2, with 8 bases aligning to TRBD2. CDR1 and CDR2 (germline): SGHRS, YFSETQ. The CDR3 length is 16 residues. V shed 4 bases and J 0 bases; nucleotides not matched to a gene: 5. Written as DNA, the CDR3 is TGCGCCAGCAGCCGGGAGGGGACACCGAACACCGGGGAGCTGTTTTTT. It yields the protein CASSREGTPNTGELFF.

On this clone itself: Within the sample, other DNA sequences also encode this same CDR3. The chain's CDR3 is CASSISTGGNYGYTF. The CDR3 bases are TGTGCCAGTAGTATCTCGACAGGGGGCAACTATGGCTACACCTTC. The chain combines TRBV19 with TRBJ1-2; TRBD1 agrees at 10 bases. Germline loops: CDR1 LNHDA, CDR2 SQIVND (reference sequence). The ends lost 3 bases at V and 2 bases at J; junction bases unmatched: 3. This CDR3 has 15 amino acids.

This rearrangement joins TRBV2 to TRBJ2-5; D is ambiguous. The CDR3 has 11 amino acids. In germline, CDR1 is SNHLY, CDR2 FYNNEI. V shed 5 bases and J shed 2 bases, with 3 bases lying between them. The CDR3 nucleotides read TGTGCCAGCAGTCAACAAGAGACCCAGTACTTC. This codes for CASSQQETQYF.

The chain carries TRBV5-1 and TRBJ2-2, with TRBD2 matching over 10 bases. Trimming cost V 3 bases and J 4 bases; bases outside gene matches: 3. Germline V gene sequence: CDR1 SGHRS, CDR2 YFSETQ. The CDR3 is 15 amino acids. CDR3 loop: CASSSGLAATGELFF. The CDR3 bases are TGCGCCAGCAGCTCTGGACTAGCGGCCACCGGGGAGCTGTTTTTT.

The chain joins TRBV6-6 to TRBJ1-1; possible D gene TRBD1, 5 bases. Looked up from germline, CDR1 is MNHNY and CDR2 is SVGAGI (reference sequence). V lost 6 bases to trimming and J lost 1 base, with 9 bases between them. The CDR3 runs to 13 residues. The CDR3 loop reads CASRFTGNTEAFF. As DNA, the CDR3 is TGTGCCAGCAGATTTACAGGGAACACTGAAGCTTTCTTT.

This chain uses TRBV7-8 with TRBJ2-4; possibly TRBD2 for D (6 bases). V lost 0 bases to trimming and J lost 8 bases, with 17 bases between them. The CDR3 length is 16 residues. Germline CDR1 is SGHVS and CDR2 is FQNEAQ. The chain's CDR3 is CASSLALRGSGHIQYF. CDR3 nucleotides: TGTGCCAGCAGCTTAGCGCTTCGGGGGTCGGGACACATTCAGTACTTC.

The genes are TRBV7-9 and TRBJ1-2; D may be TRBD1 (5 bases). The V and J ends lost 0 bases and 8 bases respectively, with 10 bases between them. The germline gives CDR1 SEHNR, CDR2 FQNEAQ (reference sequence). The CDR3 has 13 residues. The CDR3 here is CASSLAGGGGYTF. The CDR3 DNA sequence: TGTGCCAGCAGCTTAGCGGGCGGGGGGGGCTACACCTTC.

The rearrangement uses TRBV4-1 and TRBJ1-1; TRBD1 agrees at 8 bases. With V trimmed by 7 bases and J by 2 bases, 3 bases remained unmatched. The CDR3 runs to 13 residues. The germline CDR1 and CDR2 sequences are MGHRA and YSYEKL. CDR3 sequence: CASKTGANTEAFF. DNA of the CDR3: TGCGCCAGCAAGACAGGGGCAAACACTGAAGCTTTCTTT.

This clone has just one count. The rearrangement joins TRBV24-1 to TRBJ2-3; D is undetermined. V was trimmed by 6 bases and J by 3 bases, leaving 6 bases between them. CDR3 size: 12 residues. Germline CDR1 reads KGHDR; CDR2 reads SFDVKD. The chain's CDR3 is CATSTTTDTQYF. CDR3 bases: TGTGCCACCAGTACGACGACAGATACGCAGTATTTT.

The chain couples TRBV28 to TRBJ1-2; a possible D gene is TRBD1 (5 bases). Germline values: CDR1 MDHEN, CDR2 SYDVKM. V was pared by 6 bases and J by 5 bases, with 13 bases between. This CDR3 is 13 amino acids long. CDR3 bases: TGTGCCAGCAGGCCCGGGGGGTATTATGGCTACACCTTC. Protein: CASRPGGYYGYTF.

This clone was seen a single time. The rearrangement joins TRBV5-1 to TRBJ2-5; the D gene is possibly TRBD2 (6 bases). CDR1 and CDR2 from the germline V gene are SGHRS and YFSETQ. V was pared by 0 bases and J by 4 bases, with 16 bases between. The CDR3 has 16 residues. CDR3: CASSLGGGAGAETQYF. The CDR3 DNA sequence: TGCGCCAGCAGCTTGGGAGGCGGGGCCGGTGCAGAGACCCAGTACTTC.

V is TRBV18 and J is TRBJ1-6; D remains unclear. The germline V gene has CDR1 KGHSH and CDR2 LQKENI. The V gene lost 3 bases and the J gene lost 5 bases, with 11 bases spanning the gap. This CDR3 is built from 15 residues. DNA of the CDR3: TGTGCCAGCTCACCGGGTCTTCTCGATAATTCACCCCTCCACTTT. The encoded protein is CASSPGLLDNSPLHF.

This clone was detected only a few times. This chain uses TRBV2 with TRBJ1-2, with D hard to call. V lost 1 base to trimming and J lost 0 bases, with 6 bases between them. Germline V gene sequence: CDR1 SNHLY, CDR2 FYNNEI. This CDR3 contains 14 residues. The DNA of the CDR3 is TGTGCCAGCAGTGAAGATACGACTAACTATGGCTACACCTTC. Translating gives CASSEDTTNYGYTF.

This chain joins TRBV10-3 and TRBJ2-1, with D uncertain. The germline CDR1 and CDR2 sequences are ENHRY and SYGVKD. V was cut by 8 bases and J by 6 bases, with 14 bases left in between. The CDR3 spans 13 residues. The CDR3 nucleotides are TGTGCCATCTCCTCCCAGGAGTTCAATGAGCAGTTCTTC. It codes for CAISSQEFNEQFF.

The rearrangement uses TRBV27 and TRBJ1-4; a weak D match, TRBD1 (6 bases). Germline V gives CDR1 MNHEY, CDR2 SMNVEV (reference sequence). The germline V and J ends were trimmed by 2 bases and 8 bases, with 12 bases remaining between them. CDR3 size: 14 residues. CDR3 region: CASSLDRWGEKLFF. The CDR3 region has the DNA TGTGCCAGCAGTTTAGACAGGTGGGGGGAAAAACTGTTTTTT.

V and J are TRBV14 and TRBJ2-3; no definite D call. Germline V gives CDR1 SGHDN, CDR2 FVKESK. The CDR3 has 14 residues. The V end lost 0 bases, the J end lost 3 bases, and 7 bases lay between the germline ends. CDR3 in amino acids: CASSQEAVTDTQYF. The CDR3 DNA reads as TGTGCCAGCAGCCAAGAAGCAGTTACAGATACGCAGTATTTT. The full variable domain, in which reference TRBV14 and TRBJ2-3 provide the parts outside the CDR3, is EAGVTQFPSHSVIEKGQTVTLRCDPISGHDNLYWYRRVMGKEIKFLLHFVKESKQDESGMPNNRFLAERTGGTYSTLKVQPAELEDSGVYFCASSQEAVTDTQYFGPGTRLTVL.

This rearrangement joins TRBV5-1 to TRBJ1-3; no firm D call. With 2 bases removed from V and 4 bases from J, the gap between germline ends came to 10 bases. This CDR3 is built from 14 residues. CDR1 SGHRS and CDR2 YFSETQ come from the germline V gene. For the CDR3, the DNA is TGCGCCAGCAGCTTAGGGATTCCCGGAAACACCATATATTTT. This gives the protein CASSLGIPGNTIYF. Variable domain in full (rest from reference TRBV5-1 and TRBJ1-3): KAGVTQTPRYLIKTRGQQVTLSCSPISGHRSVSWYQQTPGQGLQFLFEYFSETQRNKGNFPGRFSGRQFSNSRSEMNVSTLELGDSALYLCASSLGIPGNTIYFGEGSWLTVV.

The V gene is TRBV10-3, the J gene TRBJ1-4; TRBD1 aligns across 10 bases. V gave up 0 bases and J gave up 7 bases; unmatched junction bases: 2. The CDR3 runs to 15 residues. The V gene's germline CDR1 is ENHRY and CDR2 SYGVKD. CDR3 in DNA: TGTGCCATCAGTGAGTCGGACAGGGGGGGTGAAAAACTGTTTTTT. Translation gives CAISESDRGGEKLFF.

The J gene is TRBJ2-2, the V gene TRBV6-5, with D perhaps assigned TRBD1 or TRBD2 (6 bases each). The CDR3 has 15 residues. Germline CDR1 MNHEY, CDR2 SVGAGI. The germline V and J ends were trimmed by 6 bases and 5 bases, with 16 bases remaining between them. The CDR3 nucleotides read TGTGCCAGCAGATACCCGGGGGCGCCGACCGGGGAGCTGTTTTTT. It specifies CASRYPGAPTGELFF.

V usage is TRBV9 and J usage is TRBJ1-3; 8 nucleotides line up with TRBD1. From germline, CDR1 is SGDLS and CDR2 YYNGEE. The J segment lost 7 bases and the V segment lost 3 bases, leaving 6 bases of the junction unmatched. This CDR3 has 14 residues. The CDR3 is CASSEGTGRNTIYF. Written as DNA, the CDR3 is TGTGCCAGCAGCGAGGGGACAGGTCGGAACACCATATATTTT.